This TCR beta chain derives from a study of blood T cell repertoires in COVID-19. Study information: Samples representing acute and convalescent COVID-19 were sourced from the United States, Italy and Spain. PBMCs, B-cell-depleted T cells, or T cells were the source of the cDNA or gDNA that made up the material.

The CDR3 runs to 17 residues. Germline V gives CDR1 LGHNA, CDR2 YSLEER. V was pared by 0 bases and J by 3 bases, with 5 bases of the junction left unmatched. The method was immunoSEQ multiplex PCR; TCRdb's version includes in-frame clones alone and lacks a portion of them. The repertoire has about 140,000 clones, 60% to 80% of them found once; the top ten carry roughly 9%. This TCR was sampled from a woman between 50 and 59 years old with active or convalescent COVID-19. Sequenced input: peripheral blood. The J gene is TRBJ2-4, the V gene TRBV4-3; 10 bases line up with TRBD2. The CDR3 DNA sequence: TGCGCCAGCAGCCAAGATCGGCGGACTAGCGGCAAAAACATTCAGTACTTC. It codes for CASSQDRRTSGKNIQYF.